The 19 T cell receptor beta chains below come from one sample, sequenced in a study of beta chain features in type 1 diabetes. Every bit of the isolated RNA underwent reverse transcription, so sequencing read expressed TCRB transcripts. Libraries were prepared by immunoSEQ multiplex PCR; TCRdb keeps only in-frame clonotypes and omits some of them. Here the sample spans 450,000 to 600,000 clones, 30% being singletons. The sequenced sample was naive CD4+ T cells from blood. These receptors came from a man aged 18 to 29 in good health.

The CDR3 bases are TGTGCCAGCGGGACCAGGTTCCGGGGAGATACGCAGTATTTT. Protein product: CASGTRFRGDTQYF. The J gene is TRBJ2-3, the V gene TRBV7-2; D could derive from TRBD1 or TRBD2 (5 bases each). Germline lookup yields CDR1 SGHTA and CDR2 FQGNSA. This CDR3 has 14 residues. V was trimmed by 8 bases and J by 5 bases, leaving 17 bases between them. Variable domain in full (rest from reference TRBV7-2 and TRBJ2-3): GAGVSQSPSNKVTEKGKDVELRCDPISGHTALYWYRQSLGQGLEFLIYFQGNSAPDKSGLPSDRFSAERTGGSVSTLTIQRTQQEDSAVYLCASGTRFRGDTQYFGPGTRLTVL.

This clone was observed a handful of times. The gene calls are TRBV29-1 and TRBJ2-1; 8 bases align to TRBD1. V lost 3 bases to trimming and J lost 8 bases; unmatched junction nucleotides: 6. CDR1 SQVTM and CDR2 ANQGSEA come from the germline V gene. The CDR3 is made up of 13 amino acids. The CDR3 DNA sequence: TGCAGCGTTGATGGGGTACAGGGGGATGAGCAGTTCTTC. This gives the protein CSVDGVQGDEQFF.

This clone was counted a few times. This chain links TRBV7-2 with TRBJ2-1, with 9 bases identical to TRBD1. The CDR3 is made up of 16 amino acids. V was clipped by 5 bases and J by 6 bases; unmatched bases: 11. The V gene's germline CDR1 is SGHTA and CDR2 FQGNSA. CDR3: CASSIDPGTGTNEQFF. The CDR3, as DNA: TGTGCCAGCAGCATCGACCCGGGGACAGGGACCAATGAGCAGTTCTTC.

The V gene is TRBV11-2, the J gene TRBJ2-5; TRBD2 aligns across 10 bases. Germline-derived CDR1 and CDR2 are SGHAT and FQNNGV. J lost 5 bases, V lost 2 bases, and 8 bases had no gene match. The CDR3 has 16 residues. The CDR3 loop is CASSLYWLAGVETQYF. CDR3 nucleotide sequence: TGTGCCAGCAGCTTATACTGGCTAGCGGGAGTGGAGACCCAGTACTTC. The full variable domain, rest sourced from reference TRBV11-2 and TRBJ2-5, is EAGVAQSPRYKIIEKRQSVAFWCNPISGHATLYWYQQILGQGPKLLIQFQNNGVVDDSQLPKDRFSAERLKGVDSTLKIQPAKLEDSAVYLCASSLYWLAGVETQYFGPGTRLLVL.

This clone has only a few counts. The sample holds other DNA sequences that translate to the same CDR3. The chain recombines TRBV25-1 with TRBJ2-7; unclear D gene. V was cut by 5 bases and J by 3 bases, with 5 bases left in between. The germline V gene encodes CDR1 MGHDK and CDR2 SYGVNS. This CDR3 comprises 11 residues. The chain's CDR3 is CASSKNYEQYF. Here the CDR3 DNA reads TGTGCCAGCAGTAAGAACTACGAGCAGTACTTC.

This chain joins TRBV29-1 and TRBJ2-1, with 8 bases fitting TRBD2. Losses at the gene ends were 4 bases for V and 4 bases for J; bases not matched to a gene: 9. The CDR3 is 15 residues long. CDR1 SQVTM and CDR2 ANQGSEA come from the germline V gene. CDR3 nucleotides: TGCAGCGTTGTAGTAGGTAGCGGGGTTTACAATGAGCAGTTCTTC. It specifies CSVVVGSGVYNEQFF.

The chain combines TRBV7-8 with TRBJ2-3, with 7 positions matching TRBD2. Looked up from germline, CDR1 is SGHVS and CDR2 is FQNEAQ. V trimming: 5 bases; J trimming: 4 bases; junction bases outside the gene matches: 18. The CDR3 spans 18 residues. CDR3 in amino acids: CASSLPFGFGGRADTQYF. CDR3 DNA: TGTGCCAGCAGCCTCCCTTTCGGGTTCGGCGGGAGAGCAGATACGCAGTATTTT.

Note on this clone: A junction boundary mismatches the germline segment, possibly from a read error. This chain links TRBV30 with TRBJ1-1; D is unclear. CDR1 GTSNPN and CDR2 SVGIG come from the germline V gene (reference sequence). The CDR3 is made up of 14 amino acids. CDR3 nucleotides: TGTGCCTGGAGTGTACGGTTGGGGAACCCTGAAGCTTTCTTT. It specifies CAWSVRLGNPEAFF. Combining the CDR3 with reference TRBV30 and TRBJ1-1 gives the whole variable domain SQTIHQWPATLVQPVGSPLSLECTVEGTSNPNLYWYRQAAGRGLQLLFYSVGIGQISSEVPQNLSASRPQDRQFILSSKKLLLSDSGFYLCAWSVRLGNPEAFFGQGTRLTVV.

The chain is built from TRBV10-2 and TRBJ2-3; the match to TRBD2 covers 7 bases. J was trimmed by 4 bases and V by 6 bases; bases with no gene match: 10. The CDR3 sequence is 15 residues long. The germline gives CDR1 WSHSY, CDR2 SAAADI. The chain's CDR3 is CASSSGLGWADTQYF. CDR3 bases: TGCGCCAGCAGCTCCGGACTAGGCTGGGCAGATACGCAGTATTTT.

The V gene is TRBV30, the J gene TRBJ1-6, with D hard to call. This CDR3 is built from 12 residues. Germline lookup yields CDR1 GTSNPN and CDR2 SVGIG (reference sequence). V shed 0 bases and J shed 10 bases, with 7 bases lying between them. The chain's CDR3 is CAWSVIGSPLHF. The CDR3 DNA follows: TGTGCCTGGAGTGTAATCGGGTCACCCCTCCACTTT.

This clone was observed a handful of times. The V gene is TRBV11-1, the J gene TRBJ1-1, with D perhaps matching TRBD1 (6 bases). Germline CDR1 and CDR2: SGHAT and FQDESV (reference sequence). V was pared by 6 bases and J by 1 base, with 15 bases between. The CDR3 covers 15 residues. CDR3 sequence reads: CASRPLAGENTEAFF. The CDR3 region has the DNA TGTGCCAGCAGACCCCTGGCAGGGGAGAACACTGAAGCTTTCTTT. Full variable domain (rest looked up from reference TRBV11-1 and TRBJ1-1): EAEVAQSPRYKITEKSQAVAFWCDPISGHATLYWYRQILGQGPELLVQFQDESVVDDSQLPKDRFSAERLKGVDSTLKIQPAELGDSAMYLCASRPLAGENTEAFFGQGTRLTVV.

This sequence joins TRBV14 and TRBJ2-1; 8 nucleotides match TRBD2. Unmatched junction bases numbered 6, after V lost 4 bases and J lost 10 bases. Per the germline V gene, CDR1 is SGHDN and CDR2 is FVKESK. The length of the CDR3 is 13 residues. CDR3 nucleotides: TGTGCCAGCAGCCGACAACTAGCGGAAGAGCAGTTCTTC. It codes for CASSRQLAEEQFF.

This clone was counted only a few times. CDR3 loop: CASSDGTEAFF. The DNA for the CDR3 is TGTGCCAGCAGTGACGGCACTGAAGCTTTCTTT. The chain uses TRBV2 and TRBJ1-1; D remains ambiguous. Trimming removed 3 bases from V and 4 bases from J, with 3 bases in between. This CDR3 spans 11 amino acids. The germline V gene has CDR1 SNHLY and CDR2 FYNNEI.

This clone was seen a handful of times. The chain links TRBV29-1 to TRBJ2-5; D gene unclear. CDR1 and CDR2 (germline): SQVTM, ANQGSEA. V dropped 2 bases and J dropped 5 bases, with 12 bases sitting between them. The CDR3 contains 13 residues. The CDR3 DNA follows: TGCAGCGTTGAATATGCTACTCGGGAGACCCAGTACTTC. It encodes CSVEYATRETQYF.

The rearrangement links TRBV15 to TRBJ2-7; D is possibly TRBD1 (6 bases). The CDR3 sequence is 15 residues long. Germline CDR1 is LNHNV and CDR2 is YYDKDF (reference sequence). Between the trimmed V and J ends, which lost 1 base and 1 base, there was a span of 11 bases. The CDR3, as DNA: TGTGCCACCAGCAGAGTGGCAGGACAGTCCTACGAGCAGTACTTC. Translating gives CATSRVAGQSYEQYF.

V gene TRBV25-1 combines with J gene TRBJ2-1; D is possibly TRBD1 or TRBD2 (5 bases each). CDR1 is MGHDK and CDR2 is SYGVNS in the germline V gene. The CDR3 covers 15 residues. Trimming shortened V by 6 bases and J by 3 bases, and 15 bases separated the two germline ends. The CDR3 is CASSPGRGLYNEQFF. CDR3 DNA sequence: TGTGCCAGCAGCCCAGGGAGAGGGCTCTACAATGAGCAGTTCTTC.

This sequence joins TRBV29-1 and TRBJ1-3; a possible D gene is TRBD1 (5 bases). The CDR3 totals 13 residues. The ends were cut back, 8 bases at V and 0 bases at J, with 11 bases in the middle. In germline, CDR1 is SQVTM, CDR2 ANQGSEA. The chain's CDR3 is CSTTVSSGNTIYF. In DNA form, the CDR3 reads TGCAGCACGACAGTCAGCTCTGGAAACACCATATATTTT.

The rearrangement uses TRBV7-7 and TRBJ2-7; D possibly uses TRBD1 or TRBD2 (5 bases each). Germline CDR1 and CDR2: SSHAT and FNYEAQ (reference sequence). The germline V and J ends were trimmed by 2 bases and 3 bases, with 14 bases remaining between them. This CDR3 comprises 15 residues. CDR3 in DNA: TGTGCCAGCAGCTTATTATACGGGACGGTCTACGAGCAGTACTTC. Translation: CASSLLYGTVYEQYF.

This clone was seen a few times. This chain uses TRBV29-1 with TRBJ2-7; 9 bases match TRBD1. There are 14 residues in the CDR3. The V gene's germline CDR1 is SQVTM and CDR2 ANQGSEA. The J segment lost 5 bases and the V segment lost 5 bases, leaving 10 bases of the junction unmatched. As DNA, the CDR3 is TGCAGCGTTCGGCGGACAGGGGAAGCCGACGAGCAGTACTTC. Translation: CSVRRTGEADEQYF.